Here is one T cell receptor (beta chain) with its context. Its antigen is not known. Unique molecular identifiers tagged individual cDNA molecules. TCRdb independently ran MiXCR on the 5' RACE reads; one entry per CDR3 protein. The sample includes 74,000 or so distinct CDR3 sequences, more than 10% seen only once; the top ten take around 1.2%. This entry comes from a study of early T cells in non-severe SARS-CoV-2 infection. Study-wide background: Sequencing used unsorted whole-blood bulk RNA, so chains lack pairing.

Broader study findings: Using VDJdb, the matching emphasized anti-spike CD8 responses while missing private and CD4 specificities.

Trimming removed 3 bases at V and 3 bases at J, with 5 bases between. The CDR3 totals 12 residues. Germline loops: CDR1 SGHTA, CDR2 FQGNSA. Sequencing input: whole blood. This rearrangement joins TRBV7-2 to TRBJ1-1; D not certain. The TCR originated in an adult who was a healthcare worker with PCR-confirmed SARS-CoV-2 infection or an uninfected control (not recorded which). CDR3 in DNA: TGTGCCAGCAGCTTTGAACACACTGAAGCTTTCTTT. Its translation: CASSFEHTEAFF.